A single sample gave rise to the 28 T cell receptor beta chains below, sequenced in a study of blood T cell repertoires in COVID-19. TCRdb keeps only in-frame clones here, not all; method: immunoSEQ multiplex PCR. The sample yields roughly 240,000 clones, about 82% seen once. The sample comprised PBMCs or T cells enriched from blood (not recorded which). These receptors all stem from a woman between 50 and 59 years old who had recovered from COVID-19.

V usage is TRBV28 and J usage is TRBJ2-1, with 7 bases matching TRBD2. The V and J ends lost 6 bases and 0 bases, in that order; junction bases with no gene match: 14. This CDR3 spans 18 amino acids. Germline CDR1 and CDR2: MDHEN and SYDVKM. The CDR3 region has the DNA TGTGCCAGCAGGCCCCAGCGGATAGCGGGCCTCTCCTACAATGAGCAGTTCTTC. Protein product: CASRPQRIAGLSYNEQFF.

This clone was observed a single time. Here the CDR3 DNA reads TGTGCCAGCAGCTTGGCGGGCGGGAAATTACAAGAGCAGTACTTC. Encoded protein: CASSLAGGKLQEQYF. The chain has TRBV5-4 and TRBJ2-7; possibly TRBD2 for D (6 bases). Trimming removed 0 bases at V and 7 bases at J, with 17 bases between. The germline CDR1 and CDR2 sequences are SGHNT and YYREEE (reference sequence). This CDR3 is built from 15 residues.

The chain combines TRBV19 with TRBJ2-7; 10 nucleotides align to TRBD2. J gave up 4 bases and V 4 bases, and 10 bases lay outside the gene matches. Germline assignment: CDR1 LNHDA and CDR2 SQIVND (reference sequence). The CDR3 totals 16 residues. The CDR3 sequence: CASSKVEAGGPYEQYF. The CDR3 region has the DNA TGTGCCAGTAGTAAAGTCGAAGCGGGAGGGCCTTACGAGCAGTACTTC.

This rearrangement joins TRBV3-1 (or the pseudogene TRBV3-2) to TRBJ1-1, with D unresolved. The CDR3 is 15 amino acids. Deletions cut 1 base from V and 0 bases from J, with 9 bases between. Per the germline V gene, CDR1 is LGHDT and CDR2 is YNNKEL (reference sequence). The CDR3 region is CASSQGSGMNTEAFF. The CDR3 DNA is TGTGCCAGCAGCCAAGGGTCGGGTATGAACACTGAAGCTTTCTTT.

The chain carries TRBV6-5 and TRBJ2-3, with D perhaps TRBD2 (6 bases). CDR3 size: 13 residues. With 0 bases removed from V and 8 bases from J, the gap between germline ends came to 9 bases. CDR1 MNHEY and CDR2 SVGAGI come from the germline V gene. CDR3 sequence reads: CASSYSMGGTQYF. The CDR3 DNA sequence: TGTGCCAGCAGTTACTCGATGGGAGGTACGCAGTATTTT.

The rearrangement links TRBV12-2 to TRBJ2-7; the D call TRBD1 from the table was never checked on the DNA. TRBV12-2 has pseudogene status. The CDR3 has 14 residues. For the CDR3, the DNA is TGTGCAAGTCGCCAATGGGGGACAGTCTACGAGCAGTACTTC. This translates into CASRQWGTVYEQYF.

V gene TRBV2 combines with J gene TRBJ1-4, with D possibly being TRBD1 (5 bases). The V end was cut by 3 bases, the J end by 8 bases, with 13 bases between. The CDR3 covers 14 residues. Germline V gene sequence: CDR1 SNHLY, CDR2 FYNNEI. Here the CDR3 DNA reads TGTGCCAGCAGTGATCCGGGGGATGGGGAAAAACTGTTTTTT. Its translation: CASSDPGDGEKLFF. The entire variable domain, with the rest obtained from reference TRBV2 and TRBJ1-4, is as follows: EPEVTQTPSHQVTQMGQEVILRCVPISNHLYFYWYRQILGQKVEFLVSFYNNEISEKSEIFDDQFSVERPDGSNFTLKIRSTKLEDSAMYFCASSDPGDGEKLFFGSGTQLSVL.

The rearrangement links TRBV19 to TRBJ2-2, with 13 bases matching TRBD2. CDR1 is LNHDA, CDR2 SQIVND, per germline (reference sequence). The V gene end was trimmed by 3 bases and the J gene end by 3 bases; junction bases not matched to a gene: 7. This CDR3 has 18 residues. The CDR3 loop reads CASSISGTSGIYTGELFF. The DNA of the CDR3 is TGTGCCAGTAGTATCTCCGGGACTAGCGGGATATACACCGGGGAGCTGTTTTTT.

V and J are TRBV29-1 and TRBJ2-7; TRBD2 matches at 8 bases. In germline, CDR1 is SQVTM, CDR2 ANQGSEA. This CDR3 has 15 amino acids. Trimming at V came to 5 bases and at J to 1 base, leaving 10 bases not matched to a gene. CDR3 region: CSVRPRASGSYEQYF. DNA of the CDR3: TGCAGCGTTCGGCCCAGGGCTAGCGGGTCCTACGAGCAGTACTTC.

The chain has TRBV19 and TRBJ1-1; perhaps TRBD1 as D (6 bases). Per germline, CDR1 LNHDA and CDR2 SQIVND (reference sequence). V lost 5 bases and J 5 bases, leaving 18 bases between the germline ends. The CDR3 length is 15 residues. The CDR3 here is CASSYNRERGTEAFF. In DNA, the CDR3 is TGTGCCAGTAGTTACAACAGGGAGCGAGGGACTGAAGCTTTCTTT.

This clone showed up just once. The chain carries TRBV28 and TRBJ1-2; 10 bases are a match to TRBD1. This CDR3 region has 14 residues. The germline CDR1 and CDR2 sequences are MDHEN and SYDVKM. J lost 5 bases, V lost 2 bases, and 2 bases had no gene match. The CDR3 region is CASSLGTGEYGYTF. For the CDR3, the DNA is TGTGCCAGCAGTTTAGGGACAGGGGAGTATGGCTACACCTTC.

This clone was picked up a small number of times. V and J are TRBV5-6 and TRBJ1-5, with D possibly being TRBD1 (6 bases). Trimming shortened V by 0 bases and J by 2 bases, and 12 bases separated the two germline ends. The CDR3 runs 16 residues. Germline V CDR1 and CDR2: SGHDT, YYEEEE. This CDR3 is CASSLGGRQGNQPQHF. The CDR3 nucleotides are TGTGCCAGCAGCTTGGGGGGCCGACAGGGCAATCAGCCCCAGCATTTT.

The V and J genes are TRBV9 and TRBJ1-1, with D unclear. The length of the CDR3 is 15 residues. Germline V gene lookup returns CDR1 SGDLS and CDR2 YYNGEE. Trimming left V 4 bases short and J 0 bases short, with 13 bases between. The CDR3 spells CASSQAGGLNTEAFF. CDR3 nucleotides: TGTGCCAGCAGCCAAGCGGGAGGGTTGAACACTGAAGCTTTCTTT.

The rearrangement uses TRBV28 and TRBJ1-5; D gene uncertain. Germline V gene sequence: CDR1 MDHEN, CDR2 SYDVKM. The CDR3 sequence is 16 residues long. V was shortened by 6 bases and J by 4 bases, with 19 bases between the two germline ends. CDR3 amino acids: CASSPGRRTGNQPQHF. The DNA for the CDR3 is TGTGCCAGCAGCCCTGGACGTCGGACGGGAAATCAGCCCCAGCATTTT.

The CDR3 loop reads CASSLYSAYEQYF. Here the CDR3 DNA reads TGTGCCAGCAGCCTATATTCCGCCTACGAGCAGTACTTC. The chain couples TRBV11-3 to TRBJ2-7; D is ambiguous. The CDR3 consists of 13 residues. Per germline, CDR1 SGHNT and CDR2 YENEEA. V lost 5 bases, J lost 2 bases, and 10 bases lay in between.

The chain is built from TRBV28 and TRBJ1-4, with D tentatively TRBD1 (5 bases). The CDR3 length is 14 residues. V lost 5 bases, J lost 7 bases, and 14 bases lay in between. CDR1 and CDR2 (germline): MDHEN, SYDVKM. The CDR3 loop reads CASSLILGREKLFF. CDR3 DNA: TGTGCCAGCAGTCTCATCTTGGGGCGTGAAAAACTGTTTTTT. Full variable domain (rest looked up from reference TRBV28 and TRBJ1-4): DVKVTQSSRYLVKRTGEKVFLECVQDMDHENMFWYRQDPGLGLRLIYFSYDVKMKEKGDIPEGYSVSREKKERFSLILESASTNQTSMYLCASSLILGREKLFFGSGTQLSVL.

V is TRBV5-6 and J is TRBJ2-1, with D tentatively TRBD2 (6 bases). The CDR3 runs to 15 residues. Per germline, CDR1 SGHDT and CDR2 YYEEEE. Trimming took off 0 bases at V and 3 bases at J, with 10 bases between the two ends. CDR3 loop: CASSLVGDFYNEQFF. The DNA of the CDR3 is TGTGCCAGCAGCTTGGTGGGGGACTTCTACAATGAGCAGTTCTTC.

This clone has only one observation. The chain couples TRBV9 to TRBJ2-5; 9 nucleotides align to TRBD2. The germline CDR1 and CDR2 sequences are SGDLS and YYNGEE. After removal of 3 bases from V and 4 bases from J, the junction contained 4 bases not matched to a gene. This CDR3 has 14 amino acids. Here the CDR3 DNA reads TGTGCCAGCAGCGCGCAACTAGCGGGAGAGACCCAGTACTTC. The encoded protein is CASSAQLAGETQYF.

The V and J genes are TRBV7-8 and TRBJ2-2; TRBD2 agrees at 8 bases. CDR1 and CDR2 (germline): SGHVS, FQNEAQ. V dropped 1 base and J dropped 7; count of bases not matched to a gene: 11. The CDR3 loop spans 17 amino acids. CDR3 sequence reads: CASSLGSFGTRNGELFF. The CDR3 DNA is TGTGCCAGCAGCTTAGGCAGCTTCGGGACTAGGAACGGGGAGCTGTTTTTT.

The chain uses TRBV5-6 and TRBJ2-3; TRBD2 agrees at 7 bases. The CDR3 is 16 amino acids. Germline CDR1 and CDR2: SGHDT and YYEEEE. V gave up 4 bases and J gave up 2 bases; unmatched junction bases: 10. The CDR3, as DNA: TGTGCCAGCAGCCCCACCCTAGCGGATTACACAGATACGCAGTATTTT. It translates to CASSPTLADYTDTQYF. Drawing the rest from reference TRBV5-6 and TRBJ2-3, the complete variable domain is DAGVTQSPTHLIKTRGQQVTLRCSPKSGHDTVSWYQQALGQGPQFIFQYYEEEERQRGNFPDRFSGHQFPNYSSELNVNALLLGDSALYLCASSPTLADYTDTQYFGPGTRLTVL.

The V and J genes are TRBV6-2 or TRBV6-3 and TRBJ1-5; D perhaps matches TRBD1 (5 bases). CDR3 length: 15 residues. The germline V gene has CDR1 MNHEY and CDR2 SVGEGT. The V and J ends lost 0 bases and 4 bases respectively, with 10 bases between them. The CDR3 DNA reads as TGTGCCAGCAGTTACTCCAGACAGCCAAATCAGCCCCAGCATTTT. Residues: CASSYSRQPNQPQHF.

The gene calls are TRBV14 and TRBJ2-5; TRBD1 is a possible D gene (7 bases). This CDR3 region has 15 residues. Looked up from germline, CDR1 is SGHDN and CDR2 is FVKESK. V lost 3 bases, J lost 4 bases, and 15 bases lay in between. This CDR3 reads CASSQTRQGGETQYF. The CDR3 DNA follows: TGTGCCAGCAGCCAGACCCGGCAGGGGGGAGAGACCCAGTACTTC.

In its sample, this clone was seen a few times. This chain uses TRBV9 with TRBJ1-1; D perhaps matches TRBD1 (5 bases). Germline V lookup: CDR1 SGDLS, CDR2 YYNGEE. V was shortened by 0 bases and J by 5 bases, with 11 bases between the two germline ends. The CDR3 spans 14 residues. The CDR3 region has the DNA TGTGCCAGCAGCGTAGACGGGGGGAGGACTGAAGCTTTCTTT. Translation gives CASSVDGGRTEAFF.

V gene TRBV5-3 combines with J gene TRBJ1-5; 7 bases are shared with TRBD1. TRBV5-3 is an ORF, and what it does is uncertain. The CDR3 extends over 17 amino acids. V lost 5 bases, J lost 1 base, and 12 bases stayed unmatched. The DNA of the CDR3 is TGTGCCAGAAGAGGTCCGGGACAGAAAATAAGCAATCAGCCCCAGCATTTT. This sequence encodes CARRGPGQKISNQPQHF.

The rearrangement uses TRBV4-3 and TRBJ2-7, with 14 bases aligning to TRBD2. CDR1 is LGHNA, CDR2 YSLEER, per germline. The CDR3 length is 16 residues. V lost 1 base and J lost 5; bases outside the gene matches: 4. As DNA, the CDR3 is TGCGCCAGCAGCCAAGTATTGGGACTAGCGGGAGACGAGCAGTACTTC. Translated: CASSQVLGLAGDEQYF.

CDR3 DNA sequence: TGTGCCAGCAGCGCGACAGCTCCCGTCGGGGGCACTGAAGCTTTCTTT. Translation gives CASSATAPVGGTEAFF. The chain combines TRBV9 with TRBJ1-1; the D gene is possibly TRBD1 (5 bases). From germline, CDR1 is SGDLS and CDR2 YYNGEE. The CDR3 length is 16 residues. Trimming removed 3 bases from V and 4 bases from J, with 19 bases in between. Full variable domain (outside the CDR3, taken from reference TRBV9 and TRBJ1-1): DSGVTQTPKHLITATGQRVTLRCSPRSGDLSVYWYQQSLDQGLQFLIQYYNGEERAKGNILERFSAQQFPDLHSELNLSSLELGDSALYFCASSATAPVGGTEAFFGQGTRLTVV.

The chain combines TRBV6-5 with TRBJ1-3; no reliable D call. This CDR3 spans 16 amino acids. V was clipped by 0 bases and J by 0 bases, with 9 bases between them. CDR1 is MNHEY and CDR2 is SVGAGI in the germline V gene. This CDR3 is CASSYSFEASGNTIYF. The CDR3 DNA reads TGTGCCAGCAGTTACTCCTTCGAAGCCTCTGGAAACACCATATATTTT.

The rearrangement links TRBV19 to TRBJ2-7; 8 nucleotides align to TRBD2. V lost 3 bases to trimming and J lost 3 bases; unmatched junction nucleotides: 7. From germline, CDR1 is LNHDA and CDR2 SQIVND (reference sequence). The CDR3 is 15 residues long. CDR3 coding DNA: TGTGCCAGTAGTATGGGCGGCGGGGGGCTCTACGAGCAGTACTTC. Residues: CASSMGGGGLYEQYF.